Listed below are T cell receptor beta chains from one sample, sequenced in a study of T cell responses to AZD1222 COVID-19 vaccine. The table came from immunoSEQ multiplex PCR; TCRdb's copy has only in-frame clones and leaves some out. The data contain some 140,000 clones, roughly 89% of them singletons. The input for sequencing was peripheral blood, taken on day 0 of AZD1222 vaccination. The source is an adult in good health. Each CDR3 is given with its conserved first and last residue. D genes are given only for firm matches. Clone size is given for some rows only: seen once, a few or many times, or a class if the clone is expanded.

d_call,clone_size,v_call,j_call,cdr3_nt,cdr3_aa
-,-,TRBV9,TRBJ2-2,TGTGCCAGCAGCGTAGGGGTACGGGCTACCGGGGAGCTGTTTTTT,CASSVGVRATGELFF
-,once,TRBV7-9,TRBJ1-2,TGTGCCAGCAGCCTGCACCGAGAAATAAACTATGGCTACACCTTC,CASSLHREINYGYTF
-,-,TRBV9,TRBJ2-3,TGTGCCAGCAGCGTAGCTGGGTTGGCAGATACGCAGTATTTT,CASSVAGLADTQYF
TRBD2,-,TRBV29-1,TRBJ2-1,TGCAGCGTTACCCAGCGGGAACCCAATGAGCAGTTCTTC,CSVTQREPNEQFF
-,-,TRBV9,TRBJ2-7,TGTGCCAGCAGCGTAGGACAGCCCCCTATCTACGAGCAGTACTTC,CASSVGQPPIYEQYF
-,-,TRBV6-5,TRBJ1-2,TGTGCCAGCATCCAGGCGATGTTAAACTATGGCTACACCTTC,CASIQAMLNYGYTF
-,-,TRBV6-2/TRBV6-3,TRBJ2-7,TGTGCCAGCAGTTACTCCGAGGCGGGCGAGCAGTACTTC,CASSYSEAGEQYF
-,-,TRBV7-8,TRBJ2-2,TGTGCCAGCAGCCCACGCAGAGTAGGACAGAAGAACACCGGGGAGCTGTTTTTT,CASSPRRVGQKNTGELFF
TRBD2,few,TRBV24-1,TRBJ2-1,TGTGCCACCAGTGATTTGTCTAGCGGGACAGAGCAGTTCTTC,CATSDLSSGTEQFF
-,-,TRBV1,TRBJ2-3,TGCACCAGCAGCGGGAGGGTCGATCCAGCAGATACGCAGTATTTT,CTSSGRVDPADTQYF
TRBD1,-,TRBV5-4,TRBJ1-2,TGTGCCAGCAGCCAAGGACAGGATAACTATGGCTACACCTTC,CASSQGQDNYGYTF
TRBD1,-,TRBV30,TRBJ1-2,TGTGCCTGGAGTCCACTAGGACAGGGTGGCTACACCTTC,CAWSPLGQGGYTF
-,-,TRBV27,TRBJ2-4,TGTGCCAGCAGTTTTGGGTCGCTAGCCAAAAACATTCAGTACTTC,CASSFGSLAKNIQYF
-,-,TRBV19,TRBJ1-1,TGTGCCAGTAGTATTGGGGGATGGTCGGGGAACACTGAAGCTTTCTTT,CASSIGGWSGNTEAFF
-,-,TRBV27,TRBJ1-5,TGTGCCAGCAGTTTTGCAGGAATGAACCAGCCCCAGCATTTT,CASSFAGMNQPQHF
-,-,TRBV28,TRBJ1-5,TGTGCCAGCAGTGTTGTATGGGGAATGAGCAATCAGCCCCAGCATTTT,CASSVVWGMSNQPQHF
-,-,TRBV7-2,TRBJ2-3,TGTGCCAGCAGCCCTTATGGGATCAAGGATACGCAGTATTTT,CASSPYGIKDTQYF
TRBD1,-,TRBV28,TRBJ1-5,TGTGCCAGCAGACCCGGGACAGGGTGGTATCAGCCCCAGCATTTT,CASRPGTGWYQPQHF
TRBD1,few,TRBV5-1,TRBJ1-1,TGCGCCAGCAGCTCGACAGGGATAGGGCAACAGACTGAAGCTTTCTTT,CASSSTGIGQQTEAFF
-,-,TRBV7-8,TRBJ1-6,TGTGCCAGCAGCCAAGGGACATATCGAAGAGTGGATTCACCCCTCCACTTT,CASSQGTYRRVDSPLHF
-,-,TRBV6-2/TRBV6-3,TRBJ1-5,TGTGCCAGCAGTAAGCGTCGGGAGATCGATCAGCCCCAGCATTTT,CASSKRREIDQPQHF
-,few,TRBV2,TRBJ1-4,TGTGCCAGCAGGGGTAAAAAACTGTTTTTT,CASRGKKLFF
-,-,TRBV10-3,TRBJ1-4,TGTGCCAGCCGTTACAACCGGGACAATGAAAAACTGTTTTTT,CASRYNRDNEKLFF
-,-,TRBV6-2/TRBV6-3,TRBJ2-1,TGTGCCAGCAGCTCCTCCTGGGGCTACAATGAGCAGTTCTTC,CASSSSWGYNEQFF
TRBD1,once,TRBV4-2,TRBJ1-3,TGTGCCAGCAGCCAAATAAGGACAGGCGGAAACACCATATATTTT,CASSQIRTGGNTIYF
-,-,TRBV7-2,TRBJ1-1,TGTGCCAGCAGCTTAGTCGGCAGCCTATCTTATGAAGCTTTCTTT,CASSLVGSLSYEAFF
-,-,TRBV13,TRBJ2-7,TGTGCCAGCAGCTTACGTGGGCCTAGCGTTTACTACGAGCAGTACTTC,CASSLRGPSVYYEQYF
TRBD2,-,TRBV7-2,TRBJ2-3,TGTGCCAGCAGCCCAGGGACTAGCGGGAGGACGCAGTATTTT,CASSPGTSGRTQYF
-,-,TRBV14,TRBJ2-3,TGTGCCAGCAGCCAAGTATCGCGGACAGATACGCAGTATTTT,CASSQVSRTDTQYF
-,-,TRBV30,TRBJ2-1,TGTGCCTGGAGTGTACAATGGGGTCCCCAGCGGGCCTACAATGAGCAGTTCTTC,CAWSVQWGPQRAYNEQFF
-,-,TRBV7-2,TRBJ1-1,TGTGCCAGCAGCTTAGCGCGGGTCCCGCTCTTT,CASSLARVPLF
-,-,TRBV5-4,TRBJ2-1,TGTGCCAGCACCCTTGGACCTAGCAGGCATGAGCAGTTCTTC,CASTLGPSRHEQFF